This TCR beta chain derives from a study of radiotherapy plus CTLA-4 blockade in lung cancer. As for the study in general: Across the patients, objective responses occurred in approximately 18%, and disease control in 31%.

This clone turned up a few times. Its antigen is still unknown. CDR1 is MNHEY, CDR2 SVGAGI, per germline. The CDR3 has 11 residues. V was clipped by 6 bases and J by 5 bases, with 5 bases between them. Method: immunoSEQ multiplex PCR; TCRdb's copy keeps in-frame clones and lacks some. The sample includes tens of thousands of clones, approximately 79% of them seen just once. Study results and limitations: After radiotherapy and ipilimumab, tumor-derived clones expanded in peripheral blood. Reported findings show early blood T cell clone dynamics, with interferon-beta, best predicted response.

Chemo-refractory metastatic non-small-cell lung cancer patients were treated with focal radiation plus CTLA-4 blockade with ipilimumab. Sequences were derived from peripheral blood, sampled from a patient treated with radiotherapy plus ipilimumab. The V gene is TRBV6-5, the J gene TRBJ2-1; D gene ambiguous. The TCR sequence derives from a human donor with non-small cell lung cancer who had a complete response to radiotherapy plus ipilimumab. CDR3 sequence: CASSRDNEQFF. CDR3 nucleotide sequence: TGTGCCAGCAGCCGGGACAATGAGCAGTTCTTC.